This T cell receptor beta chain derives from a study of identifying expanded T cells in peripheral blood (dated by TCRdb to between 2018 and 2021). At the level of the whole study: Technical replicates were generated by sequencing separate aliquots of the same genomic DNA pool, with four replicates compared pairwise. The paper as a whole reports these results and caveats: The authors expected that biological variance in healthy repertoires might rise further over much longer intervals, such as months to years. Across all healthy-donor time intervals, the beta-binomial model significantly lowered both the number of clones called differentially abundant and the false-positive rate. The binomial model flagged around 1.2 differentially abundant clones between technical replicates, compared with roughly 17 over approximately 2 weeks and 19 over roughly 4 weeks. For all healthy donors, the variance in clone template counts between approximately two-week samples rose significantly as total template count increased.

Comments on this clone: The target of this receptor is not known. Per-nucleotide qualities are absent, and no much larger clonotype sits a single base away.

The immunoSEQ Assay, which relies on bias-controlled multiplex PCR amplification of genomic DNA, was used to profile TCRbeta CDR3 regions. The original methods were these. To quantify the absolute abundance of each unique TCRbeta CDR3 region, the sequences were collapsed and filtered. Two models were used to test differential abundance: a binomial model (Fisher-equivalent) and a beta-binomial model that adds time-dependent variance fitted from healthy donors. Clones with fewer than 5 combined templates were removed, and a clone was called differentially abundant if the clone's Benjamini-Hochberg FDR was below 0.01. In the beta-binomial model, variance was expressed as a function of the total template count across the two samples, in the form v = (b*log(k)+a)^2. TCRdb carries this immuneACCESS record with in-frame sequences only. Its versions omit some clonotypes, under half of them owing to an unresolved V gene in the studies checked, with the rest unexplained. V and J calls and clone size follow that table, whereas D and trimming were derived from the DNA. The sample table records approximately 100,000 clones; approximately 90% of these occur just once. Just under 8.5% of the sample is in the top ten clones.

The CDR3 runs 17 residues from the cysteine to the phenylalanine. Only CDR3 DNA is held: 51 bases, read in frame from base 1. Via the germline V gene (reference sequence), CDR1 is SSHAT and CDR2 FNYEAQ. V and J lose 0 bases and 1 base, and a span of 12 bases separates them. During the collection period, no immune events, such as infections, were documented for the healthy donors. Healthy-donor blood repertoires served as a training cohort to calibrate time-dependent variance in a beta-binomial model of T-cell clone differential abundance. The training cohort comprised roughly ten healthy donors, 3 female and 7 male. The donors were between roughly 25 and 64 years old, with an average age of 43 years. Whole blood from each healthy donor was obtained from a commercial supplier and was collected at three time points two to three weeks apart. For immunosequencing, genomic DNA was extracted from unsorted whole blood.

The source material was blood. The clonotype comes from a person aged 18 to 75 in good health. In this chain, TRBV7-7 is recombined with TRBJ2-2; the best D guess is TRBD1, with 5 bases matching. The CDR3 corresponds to CASSLASRAMNTGELFF. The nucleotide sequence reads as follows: TGTGCCAGCAGCTTAGCGTCCAGGGCCATGAACACCGGGGAGCTGTTTTTT.